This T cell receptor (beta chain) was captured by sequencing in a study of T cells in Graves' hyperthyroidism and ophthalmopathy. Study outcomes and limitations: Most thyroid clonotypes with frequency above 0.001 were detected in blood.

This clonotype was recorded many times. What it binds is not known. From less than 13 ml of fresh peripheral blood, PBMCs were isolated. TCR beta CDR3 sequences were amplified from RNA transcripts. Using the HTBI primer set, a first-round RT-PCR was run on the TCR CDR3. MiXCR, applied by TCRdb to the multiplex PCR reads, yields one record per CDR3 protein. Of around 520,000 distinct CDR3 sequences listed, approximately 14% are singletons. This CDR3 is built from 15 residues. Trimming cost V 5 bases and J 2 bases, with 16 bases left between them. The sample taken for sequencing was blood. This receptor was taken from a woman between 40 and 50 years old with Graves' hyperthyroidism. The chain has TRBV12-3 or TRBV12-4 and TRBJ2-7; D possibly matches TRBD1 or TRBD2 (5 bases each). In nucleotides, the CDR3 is TGTGCCAGCAGTCTTTACCGGGACCGAGCCTACGAGCAGTACTTC. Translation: CASSLYRDRAYEQYF.